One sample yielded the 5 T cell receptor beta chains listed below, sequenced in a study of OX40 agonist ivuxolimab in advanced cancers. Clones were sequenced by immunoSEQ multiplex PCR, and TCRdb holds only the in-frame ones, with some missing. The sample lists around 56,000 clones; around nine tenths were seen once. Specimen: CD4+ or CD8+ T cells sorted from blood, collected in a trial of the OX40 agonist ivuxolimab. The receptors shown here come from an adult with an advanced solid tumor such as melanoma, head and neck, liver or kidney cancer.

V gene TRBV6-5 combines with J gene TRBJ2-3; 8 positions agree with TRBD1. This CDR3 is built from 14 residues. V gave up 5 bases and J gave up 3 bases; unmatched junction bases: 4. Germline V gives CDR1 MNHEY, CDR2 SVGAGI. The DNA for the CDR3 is TGTGCCAGCAGTATCCGACAGGGGACAGATACGCAGTATTTT. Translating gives CASSIRQGTDTQYF.

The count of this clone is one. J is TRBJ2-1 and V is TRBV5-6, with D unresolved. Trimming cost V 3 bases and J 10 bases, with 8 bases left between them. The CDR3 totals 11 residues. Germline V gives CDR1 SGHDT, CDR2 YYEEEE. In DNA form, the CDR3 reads TGTGCCAGCAGCTCCTACGGCGAGCAGTTCTTC. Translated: CASSSYGEQFF. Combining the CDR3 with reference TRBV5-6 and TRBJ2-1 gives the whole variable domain DAGVTQSPTHLIKTRGQQVTLRCSPKSGHDTVSWYQQALGQGPQFIFQYYEEEERQRGNFPDRFSGHQFPNYSSELNVNALLLGDSALYLCASSSYGEQFFGPGTRLTVL.

The chain's CDR3 is CASSRRTGGINEQYF. Here the CDR3 DNA reads TGTGCCAGCTCACGACGGACAGGGGGCATCAACGAGCAGTACTTC. The chain joins TRBV18 to TRBJ2-7; TRBD1 aligns across 11 bases. V lost 4 bases to trimming and J lost 5 bases; unmatched junction nucleotides: 7. The germline V gene encodes CDR1 KGHSH and CDR2 LQKENI. The CDR3 runs 15 residues.

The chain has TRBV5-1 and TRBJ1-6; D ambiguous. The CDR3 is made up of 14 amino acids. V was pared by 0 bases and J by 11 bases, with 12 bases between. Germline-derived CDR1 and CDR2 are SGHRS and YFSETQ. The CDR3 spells CASSLGGSVAPLHF. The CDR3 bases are TGCGCCAGCAGCTTGGGAGGGAGCGTGGCACCCCTCCACTTT. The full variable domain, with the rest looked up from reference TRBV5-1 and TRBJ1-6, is KAGVTQTPRYLIKTRGQQVTLSCSPISGHRSVSWYQQTPGQGLQFLFEYFSETQRNKGNFPGRFSGRQFSNSRSEMNVSTLELGDSALYLCASSLGGSVAPLHFGNGTRLTVT.

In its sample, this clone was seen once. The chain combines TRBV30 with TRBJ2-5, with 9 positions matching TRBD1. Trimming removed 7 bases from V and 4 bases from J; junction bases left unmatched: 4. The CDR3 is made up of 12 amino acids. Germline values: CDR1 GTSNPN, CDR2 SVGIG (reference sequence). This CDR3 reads CASGQGAETQYF. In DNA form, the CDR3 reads TGTGCCTCGGGACAGGGTGCAGAGACCCAGTACTTC.